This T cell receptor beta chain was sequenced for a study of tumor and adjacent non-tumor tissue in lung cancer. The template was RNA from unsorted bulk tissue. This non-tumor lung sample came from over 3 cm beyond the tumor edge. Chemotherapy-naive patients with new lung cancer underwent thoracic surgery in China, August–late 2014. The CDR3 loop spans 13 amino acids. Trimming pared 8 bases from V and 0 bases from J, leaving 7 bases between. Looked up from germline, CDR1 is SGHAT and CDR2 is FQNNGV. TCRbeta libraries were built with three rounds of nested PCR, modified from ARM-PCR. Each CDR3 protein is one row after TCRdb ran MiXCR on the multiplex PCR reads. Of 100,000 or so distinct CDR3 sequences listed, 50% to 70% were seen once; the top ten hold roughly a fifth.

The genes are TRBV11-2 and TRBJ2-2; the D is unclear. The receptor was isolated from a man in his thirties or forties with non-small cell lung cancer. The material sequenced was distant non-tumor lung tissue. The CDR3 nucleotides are TGTGCCAGCGGACCCTCGAACACCGGGGAGCTGTTTTTT. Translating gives CASGPSNTGELFF.